The T cell receptor (beta chain) under discussion was sequenced for a study of T cells after yellow fever vaccination. Study results and limitations: The secondary response showed a weaker magnitude and a faster peak, day 5 versus 15.

This clonotype was counted between two and nine times. No antigen is known for it. Germline trimming cut 5 bases from V and 1 base from J; bases unmatched to any gene: 8. Germline V gives CDR1 SGHTA, CDR2 FQGNSA. This CDR3 comprises 17 residues. TCRdb fed the 5' RACE reads into MiXCR, producing one record per CDR3 protein. The table has 300,000 or so distinct CDR3 sequences, around 6.8% seen once. The chain couples TRBV7-2 to TRBJ2-1, with TRBD2 matching over 10 bases. The sample here was PBMCs, taken roughly 45 days after the first yellow fever vaccination. The sequence was obtained from a man aged 18-30 years who received the YFV17D yellow fever vaccine. The CDR3 sequence: CASSLRLAGGSYNEQFF. CDR3 bases: TGTGCCAGCAGCCTCAGGTTAGCGGGAGGATCCTACAATGAGCAGTTCTTC.